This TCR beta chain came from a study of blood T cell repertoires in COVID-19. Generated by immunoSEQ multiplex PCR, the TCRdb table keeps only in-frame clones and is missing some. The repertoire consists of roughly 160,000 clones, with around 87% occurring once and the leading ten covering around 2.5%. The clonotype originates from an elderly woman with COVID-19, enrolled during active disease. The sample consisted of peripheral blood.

The CDR3 coding sequence is TGCGCCAGCAGCCAAGATTACGGGGTTGGAAACACCATATATTTT. Its translation: CASSQDYGVGNTIYF. The V call is TRBV4-3, the J call TRBJ1-3; D remains ambiguous. V was clipped by 0 bases and J by 3 bases, with 9 bases between them. The length of the CDR3 is 15 residues. CDR1 is LGHNA, CDR2 YSLEER, per germline.